Listed below are T cell receptor beta chains from one sample, sequenced in a study of metastatic and nonmetastatic thyroid tumors. TCRdb re-called the PCR reads via MiXCR. The sample lists roughly 30,000 clones, roughly 29% occurring once. Source material: blood. The receptors shown here come from a female donor with papillary thyroid cancer or a benign thyroid nodule (not recorded which). Some clones in this sample may be carry-over from other donors' samples. The CDR3 runs from the conserved cysteine through the conserved F or W. Fields, in order: V gene, clone size, J gene, D gene, CDR3 protein, CDR3 DNA. A D gene is named only where the DNA matches it firmly. Rows give clone size only sometimes, using once, few, many, or a class for an expanded clone.

TRBV30	.	TRBJ1-3	.	CAWVGHSSGNTIYF	TGTGCCTGGGTAGGACACAGCTCTGGAAACACCATATATTTT
TRBV7-9	many	TRBJ1-1	TRBD1	CASAPKGQVNTEAFF	TGTGCCAGCGCGCCCAAGGGACAGGTGAACACTGAAGCTTTCTTT
TRBV11-2	.	TRBJ2-7	.	CASSLVAERYEQYF	TGTGCCAGCAGCTTAGTAGCGGAGCGCTACGAGCAGTACTTC
TRBV10-3	medium-sized	TRBJ2-7	TRBD1	CAISWGQGINYEQYF	TGTGCCATCAGTTGGGGACAGGGAATTAACTACGAGCAGTACTTC
TRBV12-5	.	TRBJ2-5	TRBD1	CASGLRAGGSRETQYF	TGTGCTAGTGGTTTGAGGGCAGGGGGCTCGAGGGAGACCCAGTACTTC
TRBV12-5	few	TRBJ2-7	TRBD2	CASGLGSGGYEQYF	TGTGCTAGTGGTTTGGGCAGCGGGGGCTACGAGCAGTACTTC
TRBV28	medium-sized	TRBJ1-2	.	CASSFAASGGYTF	TGTGCCAGCAGTTTTGCAGCCTCGGGAGGCTACACCTTC
TRBV6-2/TRBV6-3	few	TRBJ2-7	.	CASSTTRVYEQYF	TGTGCCAGCAGTACCACTAGGGTCTACGAGCAGTACTTC
TRBV20-1	many	TRBJ1-2	.	CSASPSSVGGYTF	TGCAGTGCTTCTCCAAGTTCAGTTGGTGGCTACACCTTC
TRBV5-1	.	TRBJ2-3	.	CASSVKSDISTDTQYF	TGCGCCAGCAGCGTCAAGTCGGACATAAGCACAGATACGCAGTATTTT
TRBV7-2	.	TRBJ2-5	TRBD1	CASSLALFGTEEATQYF	TGTGCCAGCAGCTTAGCGCTATTCGGGACAGAAGAGGCGACCCAGTACTTC
TRBV6-2/TRBV6-3	.	TRBJ2-6	.	CASSYSVSGANVLTF	TGTGCCAGCAGTTACTCAGTCTCTGGGGCCAACGTCCTGACTTTC
TRBV7-6	.	TRBJ1-1	TRBD1	CASSGQGWTEAFF	TGTGCCAGTTCGGGACAGGGCTGGACTGAAGCTTTCTTT
TRBV11-2	.	TRBJ1-2	.	CASSPERYGYTF	TGTGCCAGCAGCCCTGAGAGGTATGGCTACACCTTC
TRBV6-6	few	TRBJ1-2	.	CASSYRGNGYTF	TGTGCCAGCAGTTACAGGGGTAATGGCTACACCTTC
TRBV11-3	.	TRBJ2-1	TRBD2	CASRLAGSYNEQFF	TGTGCCAGCAGACTAGCGGGGTCCTACAATGAGCAGTTCTTC
TRBV28	few	TRBJ2-1	TRBD2	CASSLASGVNEQFF	TGTGCCAGCAGCCTCGCCAGCGGGGTCAATGAGCAGTTCTTC
TRBV20-1	.	TRBJ1-5	.	CGATEGNQPQHF	TGCGGGGCCACTGAAGGTAATCAGCCCCAGCATTTT
TRBV30	.	TRBJ1-4	.	CAWSPAGGTNEKLFF	TGTGCCTGGAGTCCGGCGGGGGGAACTAATGAAAAACTGTTTTTT
TRBV5-1	many	TRBJ1-1	.	CASSCPRRPPNTEAFF	TGCGCCAGCAGCTGCCCCCGGCGACCCCCGAACACTGAAGCTTTCTTT
TRBV18	many	TRBJ2-3	.	CASSPGGEADTQYF	TGTGCCAGCTCACCCGGAGGGGAGGCAGATACGCAGTATTTT
TRBV28	.	TRBJ1-2	.	CASTPGQRSFGYTF	TGTGCCAGCACCCCCGGGCAGAGGAGCTTTGGCTACACCTTC
TRBV27	few	TRBJ2-2	TRBD2	CASSFRFSGRAGETGELFF	TGTGCCAGCAGTTTCAGATTTAGCGGGAGGGCCGGAGAGACCGGGGAGCTGTTTTTT
TRBV2	medium-sized	TRBJ2-3	.	CASRGTLGTDTQYF	TGTGCCAGCAGAGGGACTTTGGGCACAGATACGCAGTATTTT
TRBV6-5	few	TRBJ1-3	.	CASSYSVLRSGNTIYF	TGTGCCAGCAGTTACTCAGTCCTCCGGTCTGGAAACACCATATATTTT
TRBV3-1	.	TRBJ2-7	TRBD2	CASSHSSGSYEQYF	TGTGCCAGCAGCCACTCTAGCGGGAGCTATGAGCAGTACTTC
TRBV5-1	once	TRBJ2-1	TRBD2	CASSLAGGAYNEQFF	TGCGCCAGCAGCTTAGCGGGGGGCGCCTACAATGAGCAGTTCTTC
TRBV6-1	few	TRBJ1-2	TRBD1	CASSDLDRGNYGYTF	TGTGCCAGCAGTGACCTTGACAGGGGTAACTATGGCTACACCTTC
TRBV12-5	few	TRBJ2-1	.	CASGLGGAMYNEQFF	TGTGCTAGTGGTTTGGGGGGGGCTATGTACAATGAGCAGTTCTTC
TRBV28	.	TRBJ1-5	.	CASSSVGAGFNQPQHF	TGTGCCAGCAGTTCGGTGGGGGCAGGGTTTAATCAGCCCCAGCATTTT
TRBV11-3	.	TRBJ1-1	.	CASSSVGAVNTEAFF	TGTGCCAGCAGCTCGGTCGGGGCAGTGAACACTGAAGCTTTCTTT
TRBV6-1	.	TRBJ2-3	TRBD2	CASSVLAGDLYTQYF	TGTGCCAGCAGTGTGCTAGCGGGGGACCTTTATACGCAGTATTTT
TRBV11-2	.	TRBJ2-1	.	CASSSSEGGYNEQFF	TGTGCCAGCAGCTCCTCTGAGGGAGGTTACAATGAGCAGTTCTTC
TRBV3-1	.	TRBJ1-2	TRBD1	CASSQDRGRMDGYTF	TGTGCCAGCAGCCAAGACAGGGGGCGAATGGATGGCTACACCTTC
TRBV6-2/TRBV6-3	few	TRBJ2-6	TRBD1	CASSKQGATGANVLTF	TGTGCCAGCAGCAAACAGGGGGCTACTGGGGCCAACGTCCTGACTTTC
TRBV3-1	.	TRBJ2-2	.	CASSQYREIDGELFF	TGTGCCAGCAGCCAATATCGGGAGATTGACGGGGAGCTGTTTTTT
TRBV5-1	.	TRBJ2-2	.	CASSLAGDTGELFF	TGCGCCAGCAGCTTGGCAGGGGACACCGGGGAGCTGTTTTTT
TRBV2	.	TRBJ2-2	TRBD1	CASRRDRVTGELFF	TGTGCCAGCAGAAGGGACAGGGTCACCGGGGAGCTGTTTTTT
TRBV20-1	.	TRBJ1-2	TRBD1	CSARDITGGFSYGYTF	TGCAGTGCTAGAGATATTACAGGGGGATTTTCGTATGGCTACACCTTC
TRBV10-3	.	TRBJ2-2	TRBD2	CAISPLAGADTGELFF	TGTGCCATCAGCCCACTAGCGGGGGCGGACACCGGGGAGCTGTTTTTT
TRBV6-2/TRBV6-3	few	TRBJ2-7	TRBD2	CASSFTGGGSSHEQYF	TGTGCCAGCAGTTTCACGGGAGGAGGTTCCTCCCACGAGCAGTACTTC